A single sample gave rise to the 25 T cell receptor beta chains below, sequenced in a study of cytomegalovirus exposure and HLA in healthy donors. PCR involved 60 Vbeta and 13 Jbeta primers. Generated by immunoSEQ multiplex PCR, the TCRdb table keeps only in-frame clones and is missing some. The table has around 100,000 clones, 65% to 80% seen once. Source material: PBMCs. The source of these receptors is a female donor in good health and CMV-seropositive.

Regarding this clone: One end of the junction varies from germline; a read error may be responsible. The chain is built from TRBV7-7 and TRBJ2-6; TRBD2 is a possible D gene (5 bases). CDR3 length: 20 amino acids. Per germline, CDR1 SSHAT and CDR2 FNYEAQ (reference sequence). Written as DNA, the CDR3 is TGTGCTAGCAGCCCCGGGCGGGCTAGAGGTCCCTACTCTGGGGCCAACGTCCTGACTTTC. Translating it yields CASSPGRARGPYSGANVLTF.

V gene TRBV5-1 combines with J gene TRBJ2-7; weak D call: TRBD1 (6 bases). This CDR3 has 14 amino acids. The V gene's germline CDR1 is SGHRS and CDR2 YFSETQ. Trimming removed 7 bases from V and 7 bases from J, with 21 bases in between. The CDR3 protein is CASASYRQDWEQYF. In DNA, the CDR3 is TGCGCCAGCGCATCATATCGACAGGATTGGGAGCAGTACTTC.

This clone was observed a single time. The chain is built from TRBV28 and TRBJ1-2, with 11 bases that match TRBD1. Germline assignment: CDR1 MDHEN and CDR2 SYDVKM. With V trimmed by 5 bases and J by 4 bases, 6 bases remained unmatched. The CDR3 has 15 amino acids. The CDR3 bases are TGTGCCAGCAGTCCGGACAGGGGGCGCGTCTATGGCTACACCTTC. Translating it yields CASSPDRGRVYGYTF.

V gene TRBV7-2 combines with J gene TRBJ2-7; 8 nucleotides agree with TRBD1. CDR1 and CDR2 (germline): SGHTA, FQGNSA. V was pared by 4 bases and J by 2 bases, with 4 bases of the junction left unmatched. The CDR3 is 14 residues long. In DNA, the CDR3 is TGTGCCAGCAGCTCACACAGGGGGACCTACGAGCAGTACTTC. As protein: CASSSHRGTYEQYF.

Concerning this clone: One end of the junction fails to match germline, which may point to a read error. This chain uses TRBV7-9 with TRBJ2-1; 9 bases fit TRBD1. The germline CDR1 and CDR2 sequences are SEHNR and FQNEAQ (reference sequence). This CDR3 has 14 residues. CDR3 protein: CASTLDRGLAEQFF. CDR3 bases: TGTGCCAGCACCTTAGACAGGGGGTTGGCTGAGCAGTTCTTC.

This clone was detected only once. The CDR3 DNA reads TGCGCCAGCAGCCAAGATCTCTACGAGACCCAGTACTTC. This sequence encodes CASSQDLYETQYF. The chain combines TRBV4-3 with TRBJ2-5; no clear D. Between the trimmed V and J ends, which lost 0 bases and 5 bases, there was a span of 7 bases. Germline lookup yields CDR1 LGHNA and CDR2 YSLEER. The CDR3 spans 13 residues.

The chain carries TRBV2 and TRBJ1-1; D gene uncertain. This CDR3 is 12 amino acids long. Germline CDR1 and CDR2: SNHLY and FYNNEI. The germline V and J ends were trimmed by 1 base and 5 bases, with 5 bases remaining between them. CDR3 in amino acids: CASSEGGTEAFF. The CDR3 region has the DNA TGTGCCAGCAGTGAAGGAGGGACTGAAGCTTTCTTT.

The rearrangement links TRBV4-3 to TRBJ1-2; 7 positions match TRBD1. Germline CDR1 LGHNA, CDR2 YSLEER. This CDR3 has 18 amino acids. V lost 4 bases to trimming and J lost 1 base; unmatched junction nucleotides: 15. CDR3 region: CASSPQASQGINNYGYTF. Written as DNA, the CDR3 is TGCGCCAGCAGCCCACAAGCTTCACAGGGGATAAATAACTATGGCTACACCTTC.

V and J are TRBV5-4 and TRBJ1-2, with D perhaps matching TRBD1 (5 bases). V lost 4 bases and J lost 3, with 16 bases in between. The CDR3 extends over 15 amino acids. Germline lookup yields CDR1 SGHNT and CDR2 YYREEE (reference sequence). CDR3 loop: CASSPGTPGDYGYTF. CDR3 DNA sequence: TGTGCCAGCAGCCCAGGGACTCCGGGGGACTATGGCTACACCTTC.

This chain connects TRBV15 to TRBJ1-1; D not resolved. The CDR3 runs to 15 residues. Germline values: CDR1 LNHNV, CDR2 YYDKDF (reference sequence). V gave up 2 bases and J gave up 0 bases, with 10 bases separating them. This CDR3 reads CATSRRRGMNTEAFF. As DNA, the CDR3 is TGTGCCACCAGCAGACGTAGAGGGATGAACACTGAAGCTTTCTTT.

This CDR3 reads CSVERRGRVGELFF. The CDR3 DNA sequence: TGCAGCGTTGAGCGCCGAGGGCGGGTCGGGGAGCTGTTTTTT. The V gene is TRBV29-1, the J gene TRBJ2-2; tentative D call: TRBD2 (5 bases). CDR3 size: 14 residues. V lost 3 bases and J lost 7, with 15 bases in between. CDR1 and CDR2 (germline): SQVTM, ANQGSEA.

The chain is built from TRBV7-9 and TRBJ2-1; TRBD1 agrees at 7 bases. After removal of 2 bases from V and 9 bases from J, the junction contained 22 bases not matched to a gene. Germline CDR1 SEHNR, CDR2 FQNEAQ (reference sequence). The CDR3 covers 19 residues. As DNA, the CDR3 is TGTGCCAGCAGCTTACCCTACTTTAGGACAGGTGGGGTTTATAGTGAGCAGTTCTTC. As protein: CASSLPYFRTGGVYSEQFF.

This sequence joins TRBV7-2 and TRBJ2-1, with 9 bases aligning to TRBD2. There are 17 residues in the CDR3. CDR1 is SGHTA and CDR2 is FQGNSA in the germline V gene. The J segment lost 1 base and the V segment lost 5 bases, leaving 9 bases of the junction unmatched. The CDR3 DNA reads TGTGCCAGCAGCCCCCTCGGCGGGGGGGGTTCCTACAATGAGCAGTTCTTC. It specifies CASSPLGGGGSYNEQFF.

The chain combines TRBV2 with TRBJ1-1; TRBD1 matches 9 bases. The germline V gene encodes CDR1 SNHLY and CDR2 FYNNEI. The junction had 7 bases not matched to a gene; V was cut back by 6 bases and J by 5 bases. The CDR3 runs 14 residues. The CDR3 DNA reads as TGTGCCAGCAGCCAACAGGGGGCGGAGACTGAAGCTTTCTTT. The encoded protein is CASSQQGAETEAFF.

This chain joins TRBV29-1 and TRBJ2-7; weak D call: TRBD1 (5 bases). This CDR3 spans 12 amino acids. The germline V and J ends were trimmed by 4 bases and 6 bases, with 13 bases remaining between them. CDR1 and CDR2 (germline): SQVTM, ANQGSEA. CDR3 DNA sequence: TGCAGCGTTGTAGCAGGGATGGTCGAGCAGTACTTC. This gives the protein CSVVAGMVEQYF.

The rearrangement joins TRBV2 to TRBJ2-1; D is ambiguous. Trimming cost V 4 bases and J 4 bases, with 11 bases left between them. This CDR3 comprises 14 residues. Germline CDR1 is SNHLY and CDR2 is FYNNEI. The CDR3 here is CASSARALYNEQFF. CDR3 nucleotide sequence: TGTGCCAGCAGTGCCCGAGCTCTGTACAATGAGCAGTTCTTC.

J is TRBJ1-1 and V is TRBV28, with TRBD1 matching 9 bases. Unmatched junction bases numbered 12, after V lost 6 bases and J lost 10 bases. CDR1 MDHEN and CDR2 SYDVKM come from the germline V gene. The CDR3 runs to 14 residues. The CDR3 here is CASSDPGQGAGAFF. The CDR3 bases are TGTGCCAGCAGCGATCCGGGACAGGGCGCTGGAGCTTTCTTT.

This clone was seen a few times. The chain uses TRBV2 and TRBJ1-5; the D gene is possibly TRBD1 (6 bases). The CDR3 runs to 14 residues. Germline lookup yields CDR1 SNHLY and CDR2 FYNNEI. V lost 7 bases, J lost 2 bases, and 12 bases lay in between. DNA of the CDR3: TGTGCCAGCACCCGAGGACAGCGCAATCAGCCCCAGCATTTT. Its translation is CASTRGQRNQPQHF.

This clone showed up just once. The J gene is TRBJ2-5, the V gene TRBV5-1; 10 positions match TRBD1. Looked up from germline, CDR1 is SGHRS and CDR2 is YFSETQ. The CDR3 spans 16 residues. The V and J ends lost 4 bases and 11 bases, in that order; junction bases with no gene match: 17. Here the CDR3 DNA reads TGCGCCAGCAGCCCGGATGGGACAGGGGATCTGGGAGAGCAGTACTTC. Protein product: CASSPDGTGDLGEQYF. Full variable domain (missing parts from reference TRBV5-1 and TRBJ2-5): KAGVTQTPRYLIKTRGQQVTLSCSPISGHRSVSWYQQTPGQGLQFLFEYFSETQRNKGNFPGRFSGRQFSNSRSEMNVSTLELGDSALYLCASSPDGTGDLGEQYFGPGTRLLVL.

V is TRBV15 and J is TRBJ1-2, with TRBD1 matching 10 bases. This CDR3 has 16 amino acids. Trimming cost V 2 bases and J 6 bases; bases outside gene matches: 9. Germline lookup yields CDR1 LNHNV and CDR2 YYDKDF (reference sequence). CDR3 nucleotide sequence: TGTGCCACCAGCAGAACAAAAACCGGGACAGGGGATGGCTACACCTTC. Amino acid sequence: CATSRTKTGTGDGYTF.

CDR3 sequence: CATSRVAGNNEQFF. CDR3 nucleotide sequence: TGTGCCACCTCCCGGGTAGCGGGAAACAATGAGCAGTTCTTC. The chain links TRBV27 to TRBJ2-1, with 8 bases aligning to TRBD2. This CDR3 is built from 14 residues. V was pared by 10 bases and J by 5 bases, with 10 bases of the junction left unmatched. Looked up from germline, CDR1 is MNHEY and CDR2 is SMNVEV (reference sequence).

This chain connects TRBV27 to TRBJ2-7; 8 bases map to TRBD2. V gave up 2 bases and J gave up 2 bases; unmatched junction bases: 5. CDR1 MNHEY and CDR2 SMNVEV come from the germline V gene (reference sequence). The CDR3 length is 15 residues. The CDR3 bases are TGTGCCAGCAGTTTAAGGGCTAGCGGGCCCTACGAGCAGTACTTC. This codes for CASSLRASGPYEQYF.

This rearrangement joins TRBV15 to TRBJ2-7; D gene ambiguous. The V end lost 1 base, the J end lost 3 bases, and 19 bases lay between the germline ends. This CDR3 region has 17 residues. Germline assignment: CDR1 LNHNV and CDR2 YYDKDF (reference sequence). Here the CDR3 DNA reads TGTGCCACCAGCAGAGTCGTCTCTCGAAACTTCAACTACGAGCAGTACTTC. This gives the protein CATSRVVSRNFNYEQYF.

J is TRBJ1-2 and V is TRBV6-1, with unresolved D. The CDR3 has 14 amino acids. CDR1 and CDR2 from the germline V gene are MNHNS and SASEGT. Between the trimmed V and J ends, which lost 0 bases and 2 bases, there was a span of 7 bases. The CDR3 DNA follows: TGTGCCAGCAGTGAAGCGCAGCGAAACTATGGCTACACCTTC. Translating gives CASSEAQRNYGYTF.

This rearrangement joins TRBV30 to TRBJ2-7, with D tentatively TRBD1 (6 bases). CDR1 is GTSNPN, CDR2 SVGIG, per germline (reference sequence). Trimming took off 2 bases at V and 0 bases at J, with 8 bases between the two ends. The CDR3 is 13 amino acids. CDR3 region: CAWSRQASYEQYF. The CDR3 nucleotides are TGTGCCTGGAGTCGACAGGCCTCCTACGAGCAGTACTTC.